Below are 30 T cell receptor beta chains sequenced from a single sample in a study of CD8 T cell repertoires and HIV-1 epitope variants. Using immunoSEQ multiplex PCR, the repertoire was profiled, and TCRdb retains in-frame clones only, with some absent. The sample gives over 90,000 clones, roughly four fifths of which show up once; 20% to 30% is in the top ten. The sample consisted of uncultured baseline CD8+ T cells from peripheral blood mononuclear cells (PBMCs). The source is a male donor with HIV.

This chain joins TRBV2 and TRBJ2-1; D ambiguous. The CDR3 is 14 residues long. With 2 bases removed from V and 9 bases from J, the gap between germline ends came to 14 bases. The V gene's germline CDR1 is SNHLY and CDR2 FYNNEI. The CDR3 loop reads CASSERARPAEQFF. The DNA of the CDR3 is TGTGCCAGCAGTGAAAGGGCGAGGCCCGCTGAGCAGTTCTTC.

The chain couples TRBV18 to TRBJ1-1; D is uncertain. Trimming removed 1 base from V and 3 bases from J, with 9 bases in between. CDR3 length: 14 amino acids. CDR1 and CDR2 from the germline V gene are KGHSH and LQKENI. The CDR3 region has the DNA TGTGCCAGCTCACCACGGCAGAAAGACACTGAAGCTTTCTTT. Protein sequence: CASSPRQKDTEAFF.

In this sample, this clone turned up once. The chain links TRBV5-1 to TRBJ2-5, with 8 bases that match TRBD2. Germline V gene sequence: CDR1 SGHRS, CDR2 YFSETQ. This CDR3 is built from 14 residues. V shed 3 bases, J shed 6 bases, and the junction held 7 bases outside the gene matches. The CDR3 DNA reads TGCGCCAGCAGCTCCCAAATTAGCGGGAAGACCCAGTACTTC. Residues: CASSSQISGKTQYF.

CDR3 in amino acids: CASSYPSTSGANVLTF. The CDR3 DNA reads TGTGCCAGCAGTTACCCTTCGACCTCTGGGGCCAACGTCCTGACTTTC. V and J are TRBV6-5 and TRBJ2-6; no firm D call. The germline gives CDR1 MNHEY, CDR2 SVGAGI. The CDR3 is 16 residues long. V lost 2 bases to trimming and J lost 0 bases, with 8 bases between them.

This clone came up a few times. The gene calls are TRBV14 and TRBJ2-5; D not resolved. The CDR3 consists of 13 residues. Between the trimmed V and J ends, which lost 2 bases and 2 bases, there was a span of 6 bases. Germline-derived CDR1 and CDR2 are SGHDN and FVKESK. The CDR3 sequence is CASSQPHQETQYF. The CDR3 nucleotides read TGTGCCAGCAGCCAACCTCATCAAGAGACCCAGTACTTC.

This clone was picked up many times. The chain combines TRBV4-3 with TRBJ1-4; D not resolved. Trimming removed 0 bases from V and 2 bases from J, with 7 bases in between. The germline V gene encodes CDR1 LGHNA and CDR2 YSLEER. This CDR3 contains 15 residues. The CDR3 protein is CASSQDLGTNEKLFF. The CDR3 DNA is TGCGCCAGCAGCCAAGACCTGGGGACTAATGAAAAACTGTTTTTT.

The chain carries TRBV7-2 and TRBJ2-2; 9 nucleotides line up with TRBD1. The germline CDR1 and CDR2 sequences are SGHTA and FQGNSA. V lost 8 bases, J lost 6 bases, and 13 bases stayed unmatched. This CDR3 contains 16 residues. The CDR3 reads CASSALGTGLAGELFF. The CDR3 DNA is TGTGCCAGCTCCGCCTTGGGGACAGGGCTCGCCGGGGAGCTGTTTTTT. The whole variable domain, remainder taken from reference TRBV7-2 and TRBJ2-2, is GAGVSQSPSNKVTEKGKDVELRCDPISGHTALYWYRQSLGQGLEFLIYFQGNSAPDKSGLPSDRFSAERTGGSVSTLTIQRTQQEDSAVYLCASSALGTGLAGELFFGEGSRLTVL.

V and J are TRBV15 and TRBJ1-4; D remains unclear. Germline assignment: CDR1 LNHNV and CDR2 YYDKDF (reference sequence). The CDR3 contains 14 residues. V lost 1 base to trimming and J lost 6 bases, with 9 bases between them. The CDR3 spells CATSRVPGHEKLFF. As DNA, the CDR3 is TGTGCCACCAGCAGAGTTCCCGGGCATGAAAAACTGTTTTTT.

This sequence joins TRBV6-6 and TRBJ2-7; 7 positions agree with TRBD2. The CDR3 extends over 13 amino acids. The junction had 2 bases not matched to a gene; V was cut back by 0 bases and J by 6 bases. Germline loops: CDR1 MNHNY, CDR2 SVGAGI (reference sequence). This chain's CDR3 is CASSYSGEGEQYF. The DNA for the CDR3 is TGTGCCAGCAGTTACTCGGGGGAGGGCGAGCAGTACTTC.

The rearrangement joins TRBV6-5 to TRBJ2-7, with TRBD2 matching over 12 bases. Germline assignment: CDR1 MNHEY and CDR2 SVGAGI. CDR3 size: 15 residues. The ends lost 6 bases at V and 2 bases at J; junction bases unmatched: 5. The CDR3 DNA reads TGTGCCAGCAGCAACCTAGCGGGAGGGCCCTACGAGCAGTACTTC. Protein sequence: CASSNLAGGPYEQYF.

The gene calls are TRBV7-9 and TRBJ2-1; the match to TRBD1 covers 11 bases. Unmatched junction bases numbered 6, after V lost 5 bases and J lost 3 bases. Germline V gives CDR1 SEHNR, CDR2 FQNEAQ (reference sequence). The CDR3 runs to 16 residues. CDR3 in amino acids: CASSPGQGGGYNEQFF. In DNA, the CDR3 is TGTGCCAGCAGCCCGGGACAGGGGGGAGGCTACAATGAGCAGTTCTTC.

This CDR3 reads CAIRERQLAEYEQYF. CDR3 bases: TGTGCCATCAGGGAGAGGCAGCTAGCGGAGTACGAGCAGTACTTC. The V call is TRBV10-3, the J call TRBJ2-7, with 7 bases that match TRBD2. CDR1 is ENHRY and CDR2 is SYGVKD in the germline V gene. V lost 6 bases and J lost 4; bases outside the gene matches: 12. The CDR3 is 15 residues long.

The rearrangement uses TRBV7-9 and TRBJ2-7, with D unclear. Trimming stripped 3 bases from V and 4 bases from J, with 13 bases between. The CDR3 is 14 amino acids. Germline V gives CDR1 SEHNR, CDR2 FQNEAQ (reference sequence). CDR3 protein: CASSLLAEDYEQYF. The CDR3 nucleotides read TGTGCCAGCAGCTTGTTGGCAGAGGATTACGAGCAGTACTTC.

This chain connects TRBV5-1 to TRBJ2-7, with 15 bases identical to TRBD2. The V gene's germline CDR1 is SGHRS and CDR2 YFSETQ. The CDR3 is 21 residues long. The junction had 16 bases not matched to a gene; V was cut back by 2 bases and J by 1 base. DNA for the CDR3: TGCGCCAGCAGCTTTGGGGGTGGACTAGCGGGAGGGCCTTGGTTTTCCTACGAGCAGTACTTC. This gives the protein CASSFGGGLAGGPWFSYEQYF.

This clone was seen a handful of times. The J gene is TRBJ1-4, the V gene TRBV29-1; D is perhaps TRBD1 (5 bases). Germline CDR1 and CDR2: SQVTM and ANQGSEA. This CDR3 is 14 amino acids long. Trimming left V 0 bases short and J 7 bases short, with 12 bases between. The chain's CDR3 is CSVEDYAGGEKLFF. For the CDR3, the DNA is TGCAGCGTTGAAGATTATGCTGGGGGTGAAAAACTGTTTTTT. Full variable domain (missing parts from reference TRBV29-1 and TRBJ1-4): SAVISQKPSRDICQRGTSLTIQCQVDSQVTMMFWYRQQPGQSLTLIATANQGSEATYESGFVIDKFPISRPNLTFSTLTVSNMSPEDSSIYLCSVEDYAGGEKLFFGSGTQLSVL.

This chain links TRBV6-5 with TRBJ2-1; a possible D gene is TRBD1 (6 bases). Trimming took off 7 bases at V and 5 bases at J, with 12 bases between the two ends. Germline CDR1 MNHEY, CDR2 SVGAGI. The CDR3 covers 13 residues. This CDR3 is CASINRDNNEQFF. CDR3 nucleotide sequence: TGTGCCAGCATAAACCGGGACAACAATGAGCAGTTCTTC.

The CDR3 loop reads CATSRGDSGKWGNEQFF. The CDR3 DNA sequence: TGTGCCACCAGCAGAGGAGATAGCGGGAAGTGGGGCAATGAGCAGTTCTTC. The chain has TRBV15 and TRBJ2-1, with 8 positions matching TRBD2. V shed 1 base and J 6 bases; nucleotides not matched to a gene: 11. CDR3 length: 17 residues. The germline CDR1 and CDR2 sequences are LNHNV and YYDKDF (reference sequence).

The rearrangement joins TRBV28 to TRBJ1-2; weak D call: TRBD1 (6 bases). The V end was cut by 9 bases, the J end by 2 bases, with 13 bases between. This CDR3 comprises 13 residues. Germline V CDR1 and CDR2: MDHEN, SYDVKM. This CDR3 reads CASTQGGNYGYTF. The DNA of the CDR3 is TGTGCCAGTACACAGGGTGGGAACTATGGCTACACCTTC.

This clone was observed a handful of times. J is TRBJ1-2 and V is TRBV28; D uncertain. The V gene lost 5 bases and the J gene lost 4 bases, with 11 bases spanning the gap. In germline, CDR1 is MDHEN, CDR2 SYDVKM. The CDR3 has 13 residues. CDR3 loop: CASSLGSGYGYTF. The CDR3 bases are TGTGCCAGCAGTCTCGGCAGCGGCTATGGCTACACCTTC.

The chain carries TRBV28 and TRBJ1-2; D remains ambiguous. The CDR3 totals 13 residues. Germline CDR1 MDHEN, CDR2 SYDVKM. V shed 3 bases and J shed 4 bases, with 9 bases lying between them. The DNA for the CDR3 is TGTGCCAGCAGTTTTGGGGTAGTCTATGGCTACACCTTC. Residues: CASSFGVVYGYTF.

This rearrangement joins TRBV5-4 to TRBJ2-5; perhaps TRBD2 as D (7 bases). Trimming shortened V by 3 bases and J by 6 bases, and 18 bases separated the two germline ends. CDR1 and CDR2 from the germline V gene are SGHNT and YYREEE (reference sequence). The CDR3 runs 15 residues. The CDR3 nucleotides are TGTGCCAGCAGCTCCGGGGGGCGGGAGATTAAGACCCAGTACTTC. Translating gives CASSSGGREIKTQYF.

The chain joins TRBV9 to TRBJ2-2; D may match TRBD1 or TRBD2 (5 bases each). This CDR3 is built from 16 residues. V was shortened by 0 bases and J by 1 base, with 10 bases between the two germline ends. The germline V gene has CDR1 SGDLS and CDR2 YYNGEE. CDR3 residues: CASSVAGRGNTGELFF. CDR3 nucleotides: TGTGCCAGCAGCGTAGCGGGACGGGGGAACACCGGGGAGCTGTTTTTT. Full variable domain (rest looked up from reference TRBV9 and TRBJ2-2): DSGVTQTPKHLITATGQRVTLRCSPRSGDLSVYWYQQSLDQGLQFLIQYYNGEERAKGNILERFSAQQFPDLHSELNLSSLELGDSALYFCASSVAGRGNTGELFFGEGSRLTVL.

This clone was recorded once. V gene TRBV6-1 combines with J gene TRBJ1-2; D ambiguous. The CDR3 consists of 13 residues. V lost 0 bases, J lost 8 bases, and 10 bases lay in between. Germline CDR1 is MNHNS and CDR2 is SASEGT. CDR3 nucleotide sequence: TGTGCCAGCAGTGAAGCCCCCGACCGAGGCTACACCTTC. This codes for CASSEAPDRGYTF.

V is TRBV6-5 and J is TRBJ2-7, with 10 bases aligning to TRBD2. Germline V lookup: CDR1 MNHEY, CDR2 SVGAGI. Trimming removed 6 bases from V and 7 bases from J; junction bases left unmatched: 9. The CDR3 length is 14 residues. CDR3 residues: CASRLAGERGEQYF. DNA for the CDR3: TGTGCCAGCAGGCTAGCGGGAGAGCGAGGTGAGCAGTACTTC.

This clone was observed a single time. The chain employs TRBV9 and TRBJ2-7; 9 bases are shared with TRBD2. V lost 0 bases to trimming and J lost 3 bases; unmatched junction nucleotides: 4. From germline, CDR1 is SGDLS and CDR2 YYNGEE. The CDR3 runs 15 residues. This chain's CDR3 is CASSVGSSGNYEQYF. The CDR3 DNA sequence: TGTGCCAGCAGCGTAGGTTCTAGCGGGAACTACGAGCAGTACTTC.

The chain recombines TRBV5-6 with TRBJ2-3, with unresolved D. The CDR3 consists of 12 residues. Looked up from germline, CDR1 is SGHDT and CDR2 is YYEEEE. Trimming removed 3 bases at V and 3 bases at J, with 5 bases between. The CDR3 protein is CASSYGTDTQYF. The DNA of the CDR3 is TGTGCCAGCAGCTATGGGACAGATACGCAGTATTTT.

V and J are TRBV9 and TRBJ1-3; 11 bases map to TRBD1. J lost 2 bases, V lost 6 bases, and 1 base had no gene match. This CDR3 spans 14 amino acids. Germline loops: CDR1 SGDLS, CDR2 YYNGEE. The CDR3 nucleotides read TGTGCCAGCACGGACAGGGGGCCTGGAAACACCATATATTTT. Protein product: CASTDRGPGNTIYF.

The CDR3: CATSMGQGDGQPQHF. The CDR3 DNA reads TGTGCCACCAGCATGGGACAGGGGGATGGTCAGCCCCAGCATTTT. The chain couples TRBV15 to TRBJ1-5; TRBD1 aligns across 11 bases. This CDR3 spans 15 amino acids. Trimming took 4 bases from V and 6 from J; bases not matched to a gene: 5. From germline, CDR1 is LNHNV and CDR2 YYDKDF (reference sequence). Combining the CDR3 with reference TRBV15 and TRBJ1-5 gives the whole variable domain DAMVIQNPRYQVTQFGKPVTLSCSQTLNHNVMYWYQQKSSQAPKLLFHYYDKDFNNEADTPDNFQSRRPNTSFCFLDIRSPGLGDTAMYLCATSMGQGDGQPQHFGDGTRLSIL.

The J gene is TRBJ1-2, the V gene TRBV9, with a weak D call TRBD1 (6 bases). This CDR3 comprises 16 residues. Germline V CDR1 and CDR2: SGDLS, YYNGEE. The V end lost 4 bases, the J end lost 4 bases, and 20 bases lay between the germline ends. The CDR3 DNA reads as TGTGCCAGCAGCCCTCAAAGGGGGGGGCTCGGCTATGGCTACACCTTC. This encodes CASSPQRGGLGYGYTF.

This clone has only a few counts. The chain uses TRBV13 and TRBJ2-7, with 8 bases that match TRBD2. CDR3 length equals 14 residues. Germline trimming cut 6 bases from V and 0 bases from J; bases unmatched to any gene: 4. Looked up from germline, CDR1 is PRHDT and CDR2 is FYEKMQ (reference sequence). For the CDR3, the DNA is TGTGCCAGCAGTTCTAGCGGGTCCTCCTACGAGCAGTACTTC. It codes for CASSSSGSSYEQYF.